A selection of T cell receptor beta chains follows, all from one sample in a study of blood T cell repertoires in COVID-19. Only in-frame clones appear in the TCRdb table, and some are missing; sequencing was by immunoSEQ multiplex PCR. Of about 330,000 clones listed, 70% to 90% were seen once; the top ten hold just over 7%. Sequencing was done on a sample of peripheral blood. The source of these receptors is a human donor in a cohort sampled during active COVID-19. The CDR3 runs from the conserved cysteine through the conserved F or W. D genes are given only for firm matches. Expanded clones get a size class; other rows say once, few or many, or leave the size out.

v_call,d_call,clone_size,j_call,cdr3_nt,cdr3_aa
TRBV4-2,TRBD2,.,TRBJ2-7,TGTGCCAGCAGCCAAGATTTAAGCGGGGGATACGAGCAGTACTTC,CASSQDLSGGYEQYF
TRBV7-9,.,.,TRBJ1-1,TGTGCCAGCAGCTTTGGGGGGTACACTGAAGCTTTCTTT,CASSFGGYTEAFF
TRBV6-5,TRBD1,.,TRBJ2-7,TGTGCCAGCAGTTTTTCAACAGGGGTAAACGAGCAGTACTTC,CASSFSTGVNEQYF
TRBV21-1,.,.,TRBJ1-2,TGTGCCAGCAGCAAAGCGCAGGGCTCCTATGGCTACACCTTC,CASSKAQGSYGYTF
TRBV7-2,TRBD2,.,TRBJ2-7,TGTGCCAGCAGCTCCCCCCTAGCGGGGGGGACCTACGAGCAGTACTTC,CASSSPLAGGTYEQYF
TRBV3-1/TRBV3-2,TRBD2,once,TRBJ2-5,TGTGCCAGCAGCCAACTAGCGGGGGGGCTTCGGGAGACCCAGTACTTC,CASSQLAGGLRETQYF
TRBV5-1,.,.,TRBJ1-1,TGCGCCAGCAGCCGCGGAAACCCCGACACTGAAGCTTTCTTT,CASSRGNPDTEAFF
TRBV5-1,TRBD1,.,TRBJ1-5,TGCGCCAGCAGCTTGGGACAGGGATTTGATCAGCCCCAGCATTTT,CASSLGQGFDQPQHF
TRBV7-8,.,.,TRBJ2-3,TGTGCCAGCAGCTTAGTTTGGGGGGCAGATACGCAGTATTTT,CASSLVWGADTQYF
TRBV24-1,TRBD1,.,TRBJ2-7,TGTGCCACAGGACAGGGGGGGAAATACGAGCAGTACTTC,CATGQGGKYEQYF
TRBV29-1,.,.,TRBJ1-6,TGCAGCGTTGAAGGGGGGCCGACGGATTCACCCCTCCACTTT,CSVEGGPTDSPLHF
TRBV5-1,.,.,TRBJ2-1,TGCGCCAGCAGCTTGGTAGGCAGGGCTCATGAGCAGTTCTTC,CASSLVGRAHEQFF
TRBV30,.,.,TRBJ1-1,TGTGCCTGGAGTGTCGGAAGAGGGTACACTGAAGCTTTCTTT,CAWSVGRGYTEAFF
TRBV18,TRBD1,.,TRBJ1-2,TGTGCCAGCTCGGCCTTCGACAGGGTTGGCTACACCTTC,CASSAFDRVGYTF
TRBV27,TRBD2,once,TRBJ2-3,TGTGCCAGCAGACGGAGCGGGGGCACAGATACGCAGTATTTT,CASRRSGGTDTQYF
TRBV10-1,TRBD1,.,TRBJ2-7,TGCGCCAGCAGCGCGGCCGGGACAGGGGGCATCGACGAGCAGTACTTC,CASSAAGTGGIDEQYF
TRBV5-1,.,.,TRBJ2-7,TGCGCCAGCAGCTTGGCGTGGACTACTAGTGGCGAGCAGTACTTC,CASSLAWTTSGEQYF
TRBV25-1,.,.,TRBJ2-5,TGTGCCAGCAGTGATTCGGAGACGCAAGAGACCCAGTACTTC,CASSDSETQETQYF
TRBV24-1,.,once,TRBJ1-1,TGTGCCACCAGGGAAGGCGGGGCGAACACTGAAGCTTTCTTT,CATREGGANTEAFF
TRBV6-5,TRBD1,.,TRBJ1-6,TGTGCCAGCAGTTTTGACAGGGCGTATAATTCACCCCTCCACTTT,CASSFDRAYNSPLHF
TRBV15,.,.,TRBJ1-3,TGTGCCACCAGCAGAGATTTAAACTCTGGAAACACCATATATTTT,CATSRDLNSGNTIYF
TRBV12-5,.,.,TRBJ1-6,TGTGCTAGTGGTTTGGTAGTTCTTCGGGACACTAATTCACCCCTCCACTTT,CASGLVVLRDTNSPLHF
TRBV18,TRBD1,.,TRBJ1-1,TGTGCCAGCTCCCTAACCCAGGCACAGGGGATTAACACTGAAGCTTTCTTT,CASSLTQAQGINTEAFF
TRBV30,TRBD2,.,TRBJ2-3,TGTGCCTGGACCCGGGACTACGCACGGTCAGATACGCAGTATTTT,CAWTRDYARSDTQYF
TRBV7-6,.,.,TRBJ1-1,TGTGCCAGCAGCGCCAGCGGCGGGGTGAGGGTACGGACTGAAGCTTTCTTT,CASSASGGVRVRTEAFF
TRBV7-9,TRBD1,.,TRBJ1-4,TGTGCCAGCAGCGGGACAGGGGCGTTCGGGGCTAATGAAAAACTGTTTTTT,CASSGTGAFGANEKLFF
TRBV18,.,.,TRBJ2-1,TGTGCCAGCTCACCATCTGGGCAGGGTAATCGGTATACGAATGAGCAGTTCTTC,CASSPSGQGNRYTNEQFF
TRBV11-2,TRBD1,few,TRBJ2-3,TGTGCCAGCAGCTTAGAGCCAGGGGGCGCTGATACGCAGTATTTT,CASSLEPGGADTQYF
TRBV11-1,.,.,TRBJ1-4,TGTGCCAGCAGCTTAAGGACAGCCTCTAATGAAAAACTGTTTTTT,CASSLRTASNEKLFF
TRBV6-2/TRBV6-3,TRBD1,.,TRBJ1-2,TGTGCCAGCAGTTACAGGGCAGGGGGTATTGGCTATGGCTACACCTTC,CASSYRAGGIGYGYTF
TRBV27,TRBD1,.,TRBJ2-1,TGTGCCAGCAGTTTGGGGACAGGATACAATGAGCAGTTCTTC,CASSLGTGYNEQFF
TRBV3-1/TRBV3-2,TRBD1,once,TRBJ2-3,TGTGCCAGCAGCCAAGATATAGGGACAGGGGATGAGGATACGCAGTATTTT,CASSQDIGTGDEDTQYF
TRBV7-9,.,.,TRBJ1-1,TGTGCCAGCAGCTTAGCGACACGAACTGAAGCTTTCTTT,CASSLATRTEAFF
TRBV5-1,TRBD1,.,TRBJ1-1,TGCGCCAGCAGCCCCGACAGGGTAACTGAAGCTTTCTTT,CASSPDRVTEAFF
TRBV2,.,.,TRBJ2-1,TGTGCCAGCCTCCCGAGACAGGTCTACAATGAGCAGTTCTTC,CASLPRQVYNEQFF
TRBV27,TRBD1,.,TRBJ2-2,TGTGCCAGCAAGGGACAGCTTAGGGGAAACGGGGAGCTGTTTTTT,CASKGQLRGNGELFF
TRBV25-1,TRBD1,.,TRBJ1-5,TGTGCCAGCAGTGAAGGACAGGGAAGGAATCAGCCCCAGCATTTT,CASSEGQGRNQPQHF
TRBV19,.,.,TRBJ1-5,TGTGCCAGTAGATACAGCGGAAGCAATCAGCCCCAGCATTTT,CASRYSGSNQPQHF
TRBV3-1/TRBV3-2,.,.,TRBJ1-2,TGTGCCAGCAGCCAAACTCGAGAGGGTAAGGGCTATGGCTACACCTTC,CASSQTREGKGYGYTF
TRBV29-1,.,.,TRBJ2-2,TGCAGCGTTGACCAGGGGCCGAACACCGGGGAGCTGTTTTTT,CSVDQGPNTGELFF
TRBV15,TRBD1,.,TRBJ2-1,TGTGCCACCAGCAGAGATAGGAGACAGGGAAATGAGCAGTTCTTC,CATSRDRRQGNEQFF
TRBV15,TRBD2,once,TRBJ2-3,TGTGCCACCAGCAGAGTAGCGGGGGCCACAGATACGCAGTATTTT,CATSRVAGATDTQYF
TRBV14,TRBD1,.,TRBJ1-2,TGTGCCAGCAGCCAAGATCACCCGGGACAGAACGAAATTAACTATGGCTACACCTTC,CASSQDHPGQNEINYGYTF
TRBV3-1/TRBV3-2,TRBD2,.,TRBJ2-1,TGTGCCAGCAGCAGACTAGCGGGGCTTCGCAATGAGCAGTTCTTC,CASSRLAGLRNEQFF
TRBV5-5,TRBD1,.,TRBJ1-2,TGTGCCAGCAGCGCCGGGACAGGGCCCCCCTTAAGGTATGGCTACACCTTC,CASSAGTGPPLRYGYTF
TRBV7-3,.,once,TRBJ2-3,TGTGCCAGCAGCTCGGGGTGGGGCACAGATACGCAGTATTTT,CASSSGWGTDTQYF
TRBV19,.,.,TRBJ2-3,TGTGCCAGTAGTACCGGGATCGACACAGATACGCAGTATTTT,CASSTGIDTDTQYF
TRBV27,.,.,TRBJ1-4,TGTGCCAGCACTACAGGGCGGGAAAAACTGTTTTTT,CASTTGREKLFF
TRBV10-2,.,.,TRBJ1-2,TGCGCCAGCAGTGACAGGCCGGGGTATGGCTACACCTTC,CASSDRPGYGYTF